These 18 T cell receptor beta chains share one sample of origin, sequenced in a study of early T cells in non-severe SARS-CoV-2 infection. TCRdb recomputed calls from the 5' RACE reads with MiXCR, one row per CDR3 protein. The sample lists some 82,000 distinct CDR3 sequences; approximately 6% were seen once. Sequencing input: whole blood. The receptor set was obtained from an adult who was a healthcare worker with PCR-confirmed SARS-CoV-2 infection or an uninfected control (not recorded which).

The chain couples TRBV12-3 or TRBV12-4 to TRBJ1-1; D unclear. Trimming pared 3 bases from V and 7 bases from J, leaving 9 bases between. This CDR3 spans 12 amino acids. The CDR3 DNA is TGTGCCAGCAGTTTTGGGTCAGTTGAAGCTTTCTTT. Protein: CASSFGSVEAFF.

This clonotype was observed at least ten times. The CDR3 DNA reads TGCAGTGCTAACAGAGCCGATAGCAATCAGCCCCAGCATTTT. Amino acids: CSANRADSNQPQHF. The chain has TRBV20-1 and TRBJ1-5; D is uncertain. The CDR3 sequence is 14 residues long. CDR1 and CDR2 from the germline V gene are DFQATT and SNEGSKA (reference sequence). V was trimmed by 4 bases and J by 0 bases, leaving 10 bases between them.

V gene TRBV3-1 combines with J gene TRBJ2-6; D gene unclear. CDR1 LGHDT and CDR2 YNNKEL come from the germline V gene (reference sequence). The CDR3 totals 15 residues. Trimming removed 4 bases from V and 3 bases from J, with 10 bases in between. In DNA, the CDR3 is TGTGCCAGCAGCCTCTCGGCGGTTGGGGCCAACGTCCTGACTTTC. It is translated as CASSLSAVGANVLTF.

This clonotype was observed a few times. J is TRBJ2-7 and V is TRBV2; 7 bases match TRBD1. V shed 6 bases and J 6 bases; nucleotides not matched to a gene: 8. Germline V lookup: CDR1 SNHLY, CDR2 FYNNEI. CDR3 length: 13 amino acids. In DNA form, the CDR3 reads TGTGCCAGCAGCGGGACAGTGAGGTCCGAGCAGTACTTC. It is translated as CASSGTVRSEQYF.

This clonotype was seen a few times. The chain joins TRBV5-1 to TRBJ2-1; TRBD2 aligns across 11 bases. The CDR3 extends over 15 amino acids. Germline V gene lookup returns CDR1 SGHRS and CDR2 YFSETQ. V trimming: 3 bases; J trimming: 9 bases; junction bases outside the gene matches: 8. This chain's CDR3 is CASSSVAGGPGEQFF. The CDR3 DNA sequence: TGCGCCAGCAGCTCGGTAGCGGGAGGGCCTGGTGAGCAGTTCTTC.

The rearrangement links TRBV25-1 to TRBJ2-7; maybe TRBD1 (5 bases). This CDR3 has 13 residues. CDR1 is MGHDK and CDR2 is SYGVNS in the germline V gene. Trimming removed 3 bases from V and 3 bases from J, with 9 bases in between. The CDR3 coding sequence is TGTGCCAGCAGTGAGCCAGACAGCTACGAGCAGTACTTC. Amino acid sequence: CASSEPDSYEQYF.

Of note for this clonotype: This may come from a read error, since a much larger clone is one base off. The chain couples TRBV10-1 to TRBJ2-1, with D perhaps being TRBD1 or TRBD2 (5 bases each). V lost 0 bases and J 7 bases, leaving 13 bases between the germline ends. Germline V lookup: CDR1 WNHNN, CDR2 SYGVQD (reference sequence). CDR3 length: 15 amino acids. Here the CDR3 DNA reads TGCGCCAGCAGTGAGTCCATGGGACCGGGTAATGAGCAGTTCTTC. As protein: CASSESMGPGNEQFF.

The chain employs TRBV12-3 or TRBV12-4 and TRBJ1-1; TRBD1 matches at 11 bases. CDR3 length equals 14 residues. V dropped 6 bases and J dropped 2; count of bases not matched to a gene: 2. The CDR3 sequence: CASRGQGGNTEAFF. The CDR3 DNA follows: TGTGCCAGCAGGGGACAGGGGGGAAACACTGAAGCTTTCTTT.

This chain joins TRBV6-1 and TRBJ2-7, with 9 bases aligning to TRBD2. The V gene end was trimmed by 5 bases and the J gene end by 3 bases; junction bases not matched to a gene: 2. The CDR3 is made up of 13 amino acids. CDR1 and CDR2 from the germline V gene are MNHNS and SASEGT. The CDR3 nucleotides read TGTGCCAGCAGTTCAGCGGGGGGCTACGAGCAGTACTTC. Its protein product is CASSSAGGYEQYF.

This clonotype was counted at least ten times. The V gene is TRBV10-3, the J gene TRBJ2-7, with a weak D call TRBD1 (6 bases). Trimming cost V 3 bases and J 2 bases, with 17 bases left between them. The germline V gene encodes CDR1 ENHRY and CDR2 SYGVKD. CDR3 length equals 16 residues. CDR3 protein: CAISDFTGSSTYEQYF. The CDR3 nucleotides are TGTGCCATCAGTGACTTCACAGGGTCCAGTACCTACGAGCAGTACTTC.

This clonotype was seen more than once but under ten times. The chain combines TRBV6-1 with TRBJ1-1; D is unresolved. Germline CDR1 and CDR2: MNHNS and SASEGT. V lost 7 bases and J lost 7, with 13 bases in between. The CDR3 consists of 12 residues. The CDR3 loop is CASTPPLGEAFF. CDR3 DNA sequence: TGTGCCAGCACCCCACCGCTGGGTGAAGCTTTCTTT.

This clonotype was recorded many times. The V gene is TRBV9, the J gene TRBJ1-1, with a possible D match to TRBD1 (6 bases). CDR3 size: 13 residues. Germline lookup yields CDR1 SGDLS and CDR2 YYNGEE. With 4 bases removed from V and 6 bases from J, the gap between germline ends came to 13 bases. CDR3 sequence reads: CASSRQARSEAFF. CDR3 nucleotides: TGTGCCAGCAGCCGACAGGCACGATCTGAAGCTTTCTTT.

In this sample, this clonotype turned up many times. This rearrangement joins TRBV5-1 to TRBJ1-6, with D uncertain. This CDR3 region has 14 residues. Trimming took off 0 bases at V and 5 bases at J, with 6 bases between the two ends. CDR1 and CDR2 (germline): SGHRS, YFSETQ. CDR3 sequence (DNA): TGCGCCAGCAGCTTGGGGGTAAATAATTCACCCCTCCACTTT. Translated: CASSLGVNNSPLHF.

This clonotype was recorded many times. The V and J genes are TRBV12-3 or TRBV12-4 and TRBJ2-7, with TRBD1 matching 7 bases. CDR3 size: 14 residues. The V gene end was trimmed by 7 bases and the J gene end by 2 bases; junction bases not matched to a gene: 8. CDR3 in amino acids: CASNPGGPTYEQYF. CDR3 bases: TGTGCCAGCAATCCAGGGGGACCGACCTACGAGCAGTACTTC.

The CDR3 DNA reads TGTGCCAGCACCCCCGGGACAGGGATTATATCGGCAGATACGCAGTATTTT. Its protein is CASTPGTGIISADTQYF. The rearrangement links TRBV7-2 to TRBJ2-3; 9 nucleotides align to TRBD1. Losses at the gene ends were 7 bases for V and 4 bases for J; bases not matched to a gene: 15. The CDR3 has 17 amino acids. Looked up from germline, CDR1 is SGHTA and CDR2 is FQGNSA.

About this clonotype itself: The conserved phenylalanine or tryptophan normally closing the CDR3 is absent here, so this likely arose from a read error. The gene calls are TRBV5-5 and TRBJ2-3; D tentatively reads TRBD1 or TRBD2 (5 bases each). Trimming removed 0 bases at V and 2 bases at J, with 7 bases between. Germline loops: CDR1 SGHKS, CDR2 YYEKEE (reference sequence). The CDR3 length is 14 residues. CDR3 sequence reads: CASSLVGTTDTQYS. The CDR3 DNA reads TGTGCCAGCAGCTTGGTTGGGACCACAGATACGCAGTATTCT.

A few counts support this clonotype. This chain connects TRBV18 to TRBJ2-5, with D unclear. Germline V lookup: CDR1 KGHSH, CDR2 LQKENI. The CDR3 runs to 13 residues. Deletions cut 2 bases from V and 0 bases from J, with 4 bases between. The CDR3 DNA sequence: TGTGCCAGCTCACCATCCTACCAAGAGACCCAGTACTTC. It is translated as CASSPSYQETQYF.

There are a few counts of this clonotype. The V call is TRBV11-2, the J call TRBJ1-6; 11 bases are a match to TRBD1. Germline assignment: CDR1 SGHAT and CDR2 FQNNGV. V lost 3 bases, J lost 7 bases, and 2 bases stayed unmatched. CDR3 size: 15 residues. DNA for the CDR3: TGTGCCAGCAGCTTGGGACAGGGGGAAAATTCACCCCTCCACTTT. Its protein product is CASSLGQGENSPLHF.